The next 10 T cell receptor beta chains were all read from a single sample in a study of CD4 T cells in relation to SARS-CoV-2 and coronaviruses. Their recognized antigens are unknown. Clones were read by immunoSEQ multiplex PCR, and TCRdb kept only the in-frame ones, dropping some. The sample records about 39,000 clones, roughly 82% being singletons. Material for sequencing was memory CD4+ T cells from PBMCs, cultured in vitro. The receptors here all came from an adult with COVID-19.

The chain joins TRBV2 to TRBJ1-4, with TRBD1 matching over 7 bases. Germline V gives CDR1 SNHLY, CDR2 FYNNEI. V gave up 6 bases and J gave up 4 bases; unmatched junction bases: 5. There are 14 residues in the CDR3. CDR3 residues: CASSEDRFNEKLFF. The DNA of the CDR3 is TGTGCCAGCAGCGAGGACAGGTTTAATGAAAAACTGTTTTTT.

V and J are TRBV6-1 and TRBJ2-3; D gene ambiguous. CDR3 length: 13 amino acids. Trimming cost V 2 bases and J 2 bases, with 5 bases left between them. Germline V gene sequence: CDR1 MNHNS, CDR2 SASEGT. The CDR3 reads CASSESYTDTQYF. The DNA of the CDR3 is TGTGCCAGCAGTGAATCGTACACAGATACGCAGTATTTT.

V and J are TRBV28 and TRBJ1-5; D gene uncertain. The CDR3 has 16 residues. The germline V and J ends were trimmed by 5 bases and 3 bases, with 17 bases remaining between them. Germline CDR1 MDHEN, CDR2 SYDVKM. The CDR3 region is CASSPGALWNNQPQHF. The DNA for the CDR3 is TGTGCCAGCAGTCCCGGAGCTTTATGGAACAATCAGCCCCAGCATTTT.

The rearrangement uses TRBV12-5 and TRBJ2-1; D is perhaps TRBD1 (5 bases). V was trimmed by 0 bases and J by 5 bases, leaving 17 bases between them. CDR1 and CDR2 (germline): LGHNT, FRNRAP. This CDR3 has 17 residues. The CDR3 DNA follows: TGTGCTAGTGGTTTGGTACTGGGCAGGGATGGAGACAATGAGCAGTTCTTC. Translated: CASGLVLGRDGDNEQFF. Complete variable domain (other parts from reference TRBV12-5 and TRBJ2-1): DARVTQTPRHKVTEMGQEVTMRCQPILGHNTVFWYRQTMMQGLELLAYFRNRAPLDDSGMPKDRFSAEMPDATLATLKIQPSEPRDSAVYFCASGLVLGRDGDNEQFFGPGTRLTVL.

By share, this clone ranks as medium-sized (0.01 to 0.1%). Here the CDR3 reads CATPPRGRDYEQYF. The DNA of the CDR3 is TGTGCCACCCCCCCCCGCGGCAGGGATTACGAGCAGTACTTC. The J gene is TRBJ2-7, the V gene TRBV2, with D possibly being TRBD1 (5 bases). CDR3 length equals 14 residues. The V end lost 10 bases, the J end lost 4 bases, and 20 bases lay between the germline ends. Germline V gene sequence: CDR1 SNHLY, CDR2 FYNNEI.

The V gene is TRBV4-3, the J gene TRBJ2-7; D is ambiguous. The V gene's germline CDR1 is LGHNA and CDR2 YSLEER. This CDR3 is 14 amino acids long. Deletions cut 0 bases from V and 2 bases from J, with 8 bases between. As DNA, the CDR3 is TGCGCCAGCAGCCAAGATCTATATGCCTACGAGCAGTACTTC. Translating gives CASSQDLYAYEQYF.

This chain uses TRBV18 with TRBJ2-5; no reliable D call. Trimming removed 5 bases at V and 2 bases at J, with 9 bases between. The CDR3 totals 13 residues. CDR1 KGHSH and CDR2 LQKENI come from the germline V gene. CDR3 residues: CASSRWEQETQYF. The CDR3 bases are TGTGCCAGCTCAAGGTGGGAACAAGAGACCCAGTACTTC.

The V gene is TRBV3-1 (or the pseudogene TRBV3-2), the J gene TRBJ2-7, with D possibly called TRBD1 or TRBD2 (5 bases each). This CDR3 is built from 16 residues. Germline loops: CDR1 LGHDT, CDR2 YNNKEL (reference sequence). V was shortened by 1 base and J by 4 bases, with 17 bases between the two germline ends. This CDR3 reads CASSQATGTAVYEQYF. Here the CDR3 DNA reads TGTGCCAGCAGCCAAGCAACCGGGACGGCCGTTTACGAGCAGTACTTC.

A few counts support this clone. The J gene is TRBJ1-3, the V gene TRBV5-1; D may be TRBD1 (6 bases). CDR3 length: 16 residues. Trimming removed 4 bases from V and 0 bases from J, with 14 bases in between. In germline, CDR1 is SGHRS, CDR2 YFSETQ. The CDR3 DNA sequence: TGCGCCAGCAGCCAAGACGGGACACACTCTGGAAACACCATATATTTT. Its translation is CASSQDGTHSGNTIYF.

CDR3 bases: TGCGCCAGCAGCTTTCAATCCGTGGGGGGGAATGAGCAGTTCTTC. This sequence encodes CASSFQSVGGNEQFF. The chain links TRBV5-1 to TRBJ2-1; 7 bases fit TRBD2. J was trimmed by 7 bases and V by 2 bases; bases with no gene match: 9. Germline V gene data show CDR1 as SGHRS and CDR2 as YFSETQ. There are 15 residues in the CDR3.